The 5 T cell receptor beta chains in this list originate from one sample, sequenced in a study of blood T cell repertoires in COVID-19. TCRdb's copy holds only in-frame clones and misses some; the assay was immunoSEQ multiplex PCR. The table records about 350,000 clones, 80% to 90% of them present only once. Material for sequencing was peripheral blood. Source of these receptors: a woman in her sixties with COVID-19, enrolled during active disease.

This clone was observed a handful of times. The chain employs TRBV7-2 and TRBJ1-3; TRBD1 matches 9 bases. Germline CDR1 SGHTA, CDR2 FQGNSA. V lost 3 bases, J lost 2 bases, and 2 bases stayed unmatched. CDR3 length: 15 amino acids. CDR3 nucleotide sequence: TGTGCCAGCAGCTTTAGACAGGGGGCTGGAAACACCATATATTTT. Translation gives CASSFRQGAGNTIYF.

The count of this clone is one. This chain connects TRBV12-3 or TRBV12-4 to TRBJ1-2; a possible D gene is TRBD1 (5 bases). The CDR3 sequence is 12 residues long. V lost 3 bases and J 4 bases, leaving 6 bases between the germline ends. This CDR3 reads CASSLTAYGYTF. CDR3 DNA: TGTGCCAGCAGTTTGACAGCCTATGGCTACACCTTC.

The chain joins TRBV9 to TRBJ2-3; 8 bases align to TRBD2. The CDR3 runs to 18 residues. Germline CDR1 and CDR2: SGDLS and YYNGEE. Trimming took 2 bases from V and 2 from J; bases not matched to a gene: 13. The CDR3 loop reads CASSVEVYEAGDTDTQYF. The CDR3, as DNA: TGTGCCAGCAGCGTCGAGGTTTATGAAGCGGGGGACACAGATACGCAGTATTTT.

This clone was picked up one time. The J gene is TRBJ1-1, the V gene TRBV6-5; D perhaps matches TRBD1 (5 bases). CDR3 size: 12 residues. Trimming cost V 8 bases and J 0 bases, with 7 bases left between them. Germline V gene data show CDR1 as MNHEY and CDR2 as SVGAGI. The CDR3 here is CASWGVNTEAFF. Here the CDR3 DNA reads TGTGCCAGCTGGGGGGTGAACACTGAAGCTTTCTTT.

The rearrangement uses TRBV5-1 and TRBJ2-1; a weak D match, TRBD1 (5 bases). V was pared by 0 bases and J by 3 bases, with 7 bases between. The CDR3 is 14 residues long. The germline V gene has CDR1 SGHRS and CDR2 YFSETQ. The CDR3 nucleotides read TGCGCCAGCAGCTTGGCCAGGGACTACAATGAGCAGTTCTTC. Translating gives CASSLARDYNEQFF.